This TCR beta chain was identified in a study of T cells after yellow fever vaccination. General study findings and limits: Most clones from primary vaccination resurfaced after the booster (around 95% CD4, around 91% CD8). The secondary response was weaker, and its peak arrived faster, on day 5 versus 15.

This clonotype appeared a few times. Its antigen is as yet unknown. TCRdb reprocessed the 5' RACE reads with MiXCR, giving one entry per CDR3 protein. The data hold some 320,000 distinct CDR3 sequences, with about 10% observed a single time. V was clipped by 6 bases and J by 8 bases, with 11 bases between them. This CDR3 contains 13 residues. Germline values: CDR1 MNHNS, CDR2 SASEGT. The clonotype was recovered from a man between 18 and 29 years old who received the YFV17D yellow fever vaccine. The chain is built from TRBV6-1 and TRBJ1-6; D not resolved. This specimen consisted of CD4+ T cells sorted from PBMCs, obtained 5 days after the yellow fever booster vaccination. The CDR3 nucleotides read TGTGCCAGCAGGGTTGAGGTCGATTCACCCCTCCACTTT. It codes for CASRVEVDSPLHF.